The 26 T cell receptor beta chains presented below share a single source sample, sequenced in a study of T cell changes during pregnancy in multiple sclerosis. The table came from immunoSEQ multiplex PCR; TCRdb's copy has only in-frame clones and leaves some out. The table has 50,000 or so clones, 92% seen once. The sequences come from CD4+ T cells from peripheral blood mononuclear cells, collected in the second trimester of pregnancy. Receptor source: a female donor with multiple sclerosis, enrolled in a pregnancy study.

J is TRBJ2-5 and V is TRBV7-9; TRBD1 aligns across 9 bases. This CDR3 has 14 residues. The V and J ends lost 2 bases and 6 bases, in that order; junction bases with no gene match: 4. From germline, CDR1 is SEHNR and CDR2 FQNEAQ (reference sequence). Here the CDR3 reads CASSLTTGGQTQYF. CDR3 nucleotide sequence: TGTGCCAGCAGCTTAACGACAGGGGGACAGACCCAGTACTTC.

This clone is termed medium-sized (0.01 to 0.1%). The chain carries TRBV6-4 and TRBJ2-1; a possible D gene is TRBD2 (5 bases). V shed 2 bases and J shed 3 bases, with 8 bases lying between them. The CDR3 is made up of 14 amino acids. CDR1 and CDR2 from the germline V gene are MRHNA and SNTAGT. The CDR3 here is CASSDGRDYNEQFF. CDR3 nucleotide sequence: TGTGCCAGCAGTGACGGCCGGGACTACAATGAGCAGTTCTTC.

The chain couples TRBV19 to TRBJ2-2, with D tentatively TRBD2 (5 bases). The germline CDR1 and CDR2 sequences are LNHDA and SQIVND (reference sequence). The CDR3 is made up of 18 amino acids. The V end was cut by 1 base, the J end by 3 bases, with 18 bases between. The CDR3 spells CASSIVGPPSGYTGELFF. The CDR3 DNA follows: TGTGCCAGTAGTATAGTCGGGCCGCCCAGCGGCTACACCGGGGAGCTGTTTTTT.

V and J are TRBV4-1 and TRBJ2-3; the D is unclear. Trimming pared 1 base from V and 3 bases from J, leaving 11 bases between. The CDR3 consists of 15 residues. Germline-derived CDR1 and CDR2 are MGHRA and YSYEKL. CDR3 region: CASSQGGRLTDTQYF. As DNA, the CDR3 is TGCGCCAGCAGCCAAGGTGGCAGACTGACAGATACGCAGTATTTT.

This chain links TRBV27 with TRBJ1-2; TRBD1 matches at 7 bases. J lost 3 bases, V lost 8 bases, and 9 bases had no gene match. This CDR3 is 14 amino acids long. In germline, CDR1 is MNHEY, CDR2 SMNVEV (reference sequence). CDR3 residues: CASGETGRYYGYTF. The CDR3 bases are TGTGCCAGCGGTGAGACAGGGAGATACTATGGCTACACCTTC.

V gene TRBV10-3 combines with J gene TRBJ2-2; 9 bases map to TRBD2. Germline V gene sequence: CDR1 ENHRY, CDR2 SYGVKD. J lost 4 bases, V lost 0 bases, and 3 bases had no gene match. This CDR3 is 16 amino acids long. The CDR3 nucleotides are TGTGCCATCAGTGAGTCGATTAGCGGGGGCACCGGGGAGCTGTTTTTT. This encodes CAISESISGGTGELFF.

J is TRBJ1-2 and V is TRBV7-9, with D unclear. With 6 bases removed from V and 5 bases from J, the gap between germline ends came to 22 bases. The CDR3 has 16 residues. In germline, CDR1 is SEHNR, CDR2 FQNEAQ (reference sequence). The CDR3, as DNA: TGTGCCAGCAGAGACGGCAGGACTCCCTCTCGGTATGGCTACACCTTC. This translates into CASRDGRTPSRYGYTF.

This chain links TRBV6-1 with TRBJ2-1; D may be TRBD2 (7 bases). The CDR3 has 14 amino acids. CDR1 and CDR2 (germline): MNHNS, SASEGT. Trimming pared 7 bases from V and 5 bases from J, leaving 15 bases between. The CDR3 region is CASTLGGPHNEQFF. The CDR3 DNA follows: TGTGCCAGCACACTGGGGGGGCCCCACAATGAGCAGTTCTTC.

The J gene is TRBJ2-7, the V gene TRBV5-6, with D unresolved. The CDR3 is 17 residues long. Looked up from germline, CDR1 is SGHDT and CDR2 is YYEEEE. The germline V and J ends were trimmed by 0 bases and 0 bases, with 16 bases remaining between them. The CDR3 coding sequence is TGTGCCAGCAGCTTGGGGGTACGGGTTTTGAGCTCCTACGAGCAGTACTTC. Translating gives CASSLGVRVLSSYEQYF.

The CDR3 loop reads CASSLTGGRTDTQYF. CDR3 DNA: TGTGCCAGCAGCTTAACAGGGGGCCGCACAGATACGCAGTATTTT. This sequence joins TRBV7-3 and TRBJ2-3; 7 nucleotides line up with TRBD1. Unmatched junction bases numbered 1, after V lost 0 bases and J lost 1 base. The CDR3 spans 15 residues. The germline CDR1 and CDR2 sequences are SGHTA and FQGTGA.

V gene TRBV6-1 combines with J gene TRBJ2-7, with D possibly being TRBD2 (6 bases). V dropped 7 bases and J dropped 3 bases, with 10 bases sitting between them. This CDR3 is built from 12 residues. Germline V gives CDR1 MNHNS, CDR2 SASEGT. CDR3 amino acids: CASTGAVYEQYF. In DNA form, the CDR3 reads TGTGCCAGCACGGGAGCAGTCTACGAGCAGTACTTC.

To note about this clone: One junction end does not reproduce the germline sequence, and a read error may be involved. DNA for the CDR3: TGTGCCACCAGCACACTACACAGGGGGGCTAATCCACCCCTCCACTTT. Residues: CATSTLHRGANPPLHF. The V call is TRBV15, the J call TRBJ1-6; 8 bases fit TRBD1. Germline CDR1 is LNHNV and CDR2 is YYDKDF (reference sequence). CDR3 length equals 16 residues. Full variable domain (rest looked up from reference TRBV15 and TRBJ1-6): DAMVIQNPRYQVTQFGKPVTLSCSQTLNHNVMYWYQQKSSQAPKLLFHYYDKDFNNEADTPDNFQSRRPNTSFCFLDIRSPGLGDTAMYLCATSTLHRGANPPLHFGNGTRLTVT.

The chain combines TRBV18 with TRBJ2-7; TRBD1 aligns across 9 bases. The germline gives CDR1 KGHSH, CDR2 LQKENI. V gave up 6 bases and J gave up 7 bases; unmatched junction bases: 13. This CDR3 is 15 amino acids long. The CDR3 nucleotides are TGTGCCAGCTCCGGGACAGGGCAGGTCATGCGAGAGCAGTACTTC. Translating gives CASSGTGQVMREQYF.

The J gene is TRBJ1-2, the V gene TRBV9; D is ambiguous. V lost 0 bases and J 8 bases, leaving 11 bases between the germline ends. The CDR3 runs to 13 residues. Germline-derived CDR1 and CDR2 are SGDLS and YYNGEE. The CDR3: CASSVAEGWGYTF. CDR3 in DNA: TGTGCCAGCAGCGTAGCGGAGGGATGGGGCTACACCTTC.

V and J are TRBV5-1 and TRBJ2-3; 11 positions agree with TRBD2. V shed 3 bases, J shed 7 bases, and the junction held 25 bases outside the gene matches. Germline V gene sequence: CDR1 SGHRS, CDR2 YFSETQ. The CDR3 extends over 21 amino acids. DNA for the CDR3: TGCGCCAGCAGCTCTCGAACAGGGCATTTAGCGGGAGGGCCGAATTATCATACGCAGTATTTT. It encodes CASSSRTGHLAGGPNYHTQYF.

The V gene is TRBV2, the J gene TRBJ1-2; D is undetermined. CDR1 is SNHLY and CDR2 is FYNNEI in the germline V gene. The CDR3 loop spans 14 amino acids. Trimming stripped 0 bases from V and 4 bases from J, with 9 bases between. The DNA of the CDR3 is TGTGCCAGCAGTGAAGCCGCGGATATCTATGGCTACACCTTC. Protein: CASSEAADIYGYTF. The full variable domain, its missing parts supplied by reference TRBV2 and TRBJ1-2, is EPEVTQTPSHQVTQMGQEVILRCVPISNHLYFYWYRQILGQKVEFLVSFYNNEISEKSEIFDDQFSVERPDGSNFTLKIRSTKLEDSAMYFCASSEAADIYGYTFGSGTRLTVV.

As to this clone: A read error may produce the germline difference seen at one junction end. J is TRBJ2-2 and V is TRBV7-7, with 9 bases aligning to TRBD2. The V gene's germline CDR1 is SSHAT and CDR2 FNYEAQ (reference sequence). This CDR3 spans 16 amino acids. CDR3 amino acids: CASSSFSGSRTGELFF. The CDR3 DNA follows: TGTGCTAGCAGCTCCTTTAGCGGGAGTCGTACCGGGGAGCTGTTTTTT.

This clone was picked up one time. The J gene is TRBJ2-2, the V gene TRBV5-1, with D perhaps TRBD1 (5 bases). The CDR3 spans 13 residues. Trimming cost V 2 bases and J 6 bases, with 8 bases left between them. In germline, CDR1 is SGHRS, CDR2 YFSETQ. Here the CDR3 reads CASSFRGAGELFF. DNA for the CDR3: TGCGCCAGCAGCTTTAGGGGTGCCGGGGAGCTGTTTTTT.

The gene calls are TRBV7-6 and TRBJ1-1, with D perhaps TRBD1 (5 bases). Germline V gene data show CDR1 as SGHVS and CDR2 as FNYEAQ. The CDR3 length is 13 residues. Trimming stripped 6 bases from V and 1 base from J, with 9 bases between. The CDR3 nucleotides read TGTGCCAGCAGTAGTAGGGGGAACACTGAAGCTTTCTTT. It yields the protein CASSSRGNTEAFF.

This clone has just one count. This rearrangement joins TRBV4-2 to TRBJ2-4, with TRBD2 identical over 13 bases. The germline V gene encodes CDR1 LGHNA and CDR2 YNFKEQ. V dropped 4 bases and J dropped 3; count of bases not matched to a gene: 9. The CDR3 sequence is 18 residues long. The CDR3 bases are TGTGCCAGCAGCCGCCGGACTAGCGGGGGAGGGGTCAAAAACATTCAGTACTTC. It is translated as CASSRRTSGGGVKNIQYF.

The chain uses TRBV4-1 and TRBJ1-2; D gene unclear. Germline values: CDR1 MGHRA, CDR2 YSYEKL. The CDR3 covers 17 residues. With 1 base removed from V and 0 bases from J, the gap between germline ends came to 15 bases. The CDR3 nucleotides read TGCGCCAGCAGCCAAGTAGACATGGGTTTCTCTAACTATGGCTACACCTTC. Its translation is CASSQVDMGFSNYGYTF.

This clone is a singleton in its sample. V is TRBV9 and J is TRBJ2-4; 8 bases are shared with TRBD1. Germline V gene lookup returns CDR1 SGDLS and CDR2 YYNGEE. Trimming took 4 bases from V and 7 from J; bases not matched to a gene: 10. CDR3 length: 15 residues. CDR3 region: CASSPRQDRVNIQYF. DNA of the CDR3: TGTGCCAGCAGCCCCCGGCAGGACAGGGTCAACATTCAGTACTTC.

The chain has TRBV5-1 and TRBJ2-1, with D hard to call. This CDR3 region has 11 residues. The germline V gene has CDR1 SGHRS and CDR2 YFSETQ. Trimming pared 2 bases from V and 10 bases from J, leaving 7 bases between. The CDR3 nucleotides are TGCGCCAGCAGCTTCTCGACAGAGCAGTTCTTC. It encodes CASSFSTEQFF.

V is TRBV7-9 and J is TRBJ2-7; no clear D gene. The germline V gene has CDR1 SEHNR and CDR2 FQNEAQ (reference sequence). The CDR3 covers 12 residues. Trimming left V 4 bases short and J 2 bases short, with 6 bases between. The CDR3 spells CASSSATYEQYF. CDR3 DNA: TGTGCCAGCAGCTCCGCTACCTACGAGCAGTACTTC.

This chain joins TRBV20-1 and TRBJ2-7; D gene uncertain. This CDR3 comprises 11 residues. Trimming took 4 bases from V and 2 from J, leaving 6 bases between them. Germline assignment: CDR1 DFQATT and CDR2 SNEGSKA (reference sequence). CDR3 sequence: CSAMETYEQYF. In DNA form, the CDR3 reads TGCAGTGCTATGGAGACCTACGAGCAGTACTTC.

This chain joins TRBV7-2 and TRBJ2-3; 7 bases agree with TRBD1. V was pared by 4 bases and J by 6 bases, with 7 bases of the junction left unmatched. The CDR3 is made up of 14 amino acids. Germline CDR1 SGHTA, CDR2 FQGNSA. The CDR3 DNA reads as TGTGCCAGCAGCTCGGGACAGAGGGGGGATACGCAGTATTTT. Protein product: CASSSGQRGDTQYF.